A selection of T cell receptor beta chains follows, all from one sample in a study of T cell responses to AZD1222 COVID-19 vaccine. Here immunoSEQ multiplex PCR was the method, and the copy in TCRdb shows in-frame clones only, minus some. The sample has just over 65,000 clones, about 88% seen once; the top ten hold 15% to 20%. The starting material was peripheral blood, obtained on day 0 of AZD1222 vaccination. These receptors originate from an adult in good health. Each CDR3 is given with its conserved first and last residue. Each record gives: CDR3 DNA, CDR3 protein, clone size, V gene, J gene, D gene. A D gene is named only where the DNA matches it firmly. Clone size, where shown, is once, few, many, or a class for clones that have expanded.

CDR3nt: TGTGCTAGTGCCCCGGGCCGTAGATTAACCGGAAACACCATATATTTT
CDR3aa: CASAPGRRLTGNTIYF
abundance: .
v_gene: TRBV12-5
j_gene: TRBJ1-3
d_gene: .

CDR3nt: TGTGCCAGCAGCCCGACTCTAAGCCGTTACAATGAGCAGTTCTTC
CDR3aa: CASSPTLSRYNEQFF
abundance: .
v_gene: TRBV3-1/TRBV3-2
j_gene: TRBJ2-1
d_gene: .

CDR3nt: TGTGCCAGCAGCCAAGATGGTCTTATCGATTACGAGCAGTACTTC
CDR3aa: CASSQDGLIDYEQYF
abundance: .
v_gene: TRBV3-1/TRBV3-2
j_gene: TRBJ2-7
d_gene: .

CDR3nt: TGCAGCACCCAAGGTCGAAGAGGCTACACCTTC
CDR3aa: CSTQGRRGYTF
abundance: .
v_gene: TRBV20-1
j_gene: TRBJ1-2
d_gene: .

CDR3nt: TGTGCCAGCAGCCTGACAGTTGGGGGAACTGAAGCTTTCTTT
CDR3aa: CASSLTVGGTEAFF
abundance: few
v_gene: TRBV5-5
j_gene: TRBJ1-1
d_gene: .

CDR3nt: TGTGCCAGCAGCCTTATGGACTCGTCCTACGAGCAGTACTTC
CDR3aa: CASSLMDSSYEQYF
abundance: .
v_gene: TRBV7-2
j_gene: TRBJ2-7
d_gene: .

CDR3nt: TGTGCCAGCAGCCTCGGGGTCCTCTCTGGAAACACCATATATTTT
CDR3aa: CASSLGVLSGNTIYF
abundance: .
v_gene: TRBV28
j_gene: TRBJ1-3
d_gene: .

CDR3nt: TGTGCCAGCAGCGTAGGGGCGGGAATCCCCTACGAGCAGTACTTC
CDR3aa: CASSVGAGIPYEQYF
abundance: .
v_gene: TRBV9
j_gene: TRBJ2-7
d_gene: .

CDR3nt: TGTGCCAGTAGTATAGGCGGAAACCAAGAGACCCAGTACTTC
CDR3aa: CASSIGGNQETQYF
abundance: .
v_gene: TRBV19
j_gene: TRBJ2-5
d_gene: .

CDR3nt: TGTGCCAGTACCCCCACAGGGGAAAGCAATCAGCCCCAGCATTTT
CDR3aa: CASTPTGESNQPQHF
abundance: .
v_gene: TRBV19
j_gene: TRBJ1-5
d_gene: TRBD1

CDR3nt: TGTGCCAGCAGCTTAGGTGACAGGGGATACGGCTACACCTTC
CDR3aa: CASSLGDRGYGYTF
abundance: .
v_gene: TRBV5-8
j_gene: TRBJ1-2
d_gene: TRBD1

CDR3nt: TGTGCCGGCGGGACAGGGGCAACTAATGAAAAACTGTTTTTT
CDR3aa: CAGGTGATNEKLFF
abundance: .
v_gene: TRBV30
j_gene: TRBJ1-4
d_gene: TRBD1

CDR3nt: TGCGCCAGCAGCCAAGGTCCGCTAGCGGTTTTGGGCAATGAGCAGTTCTTC
CDR3aa: CASSQGPLAVLGNEQFF
abundance: .
v_gene: TRBV4-1
j_gene: TRBJ2-1
d_gene: TRBD2

CDR3nt: TGTGCCAGTTCACTAGCGGGGGCCGGGGAGACCCAGTACTTC
CDR3aa: CASSLAGAGETQYF
abundance: .
v_gene: TRBV7-2
j_gene: TRBJ2-5
d_gene: TRBD2

CDR3nt: TGTGCCAGCTCCTGGGGGACAGGGGGCAGTCAGCCCCAGCATTTT
CDR3aa: CASSWGTGGSQPQHF
abundance: .
v_gene: TRBV6-5
j_gene: TRBJ1-5
d_gene: TRBD1

CDR3nt: TGTGCCAGTAGTAACGGGAGACAGGGCCATAGCACAGATACGCAGTATTTT
CDR3aa: CASSNGRQGHSTDTQYF
abundance: .
v_gene: TRBV19
j_gene: TRBJ2-3
d_gene: .

CDR3nt: TGTGCCAGCAGGGAGGGGGTTCGAATGGATACGCAGTATTTT
CDR3aa: CASREGVRMDTQYF
abundance: .
v_gene: TRBV25-1
j_gene: TRBJ2-3
d_gene: .

CDR3nt: TGTGCCAGCAGCTTGGCTAGGGGGGACGTAGCTTTCTTT
CDR3aa: CASSLARGDVAFF
abundance: .
v_gene: TRBV5-8
j_gene: TRBJ1-1
d_gene: .

CDR3nt: TGTGCCAGCAGCCGAGGGGGAACTGAAGCTTTCTTT
CDR3aa: CASSRGGTEAFF
abundance: .
v_gene: TRBV11-2
j_gene: TRBJ1-1
d_gene: .

CDR3nt: TGTGCCATCAGTGAGTCGAACACCGAACCCCAGCATTTT
CDR3aa: CAISESNTEPQHF
abundance: .
v_gene: TRBV10-3
j_gene: TRBJ1-5
d_gene: .

CDR3nt: TGTGCCAGCTCACTGGGACAGGTCTACGAGCAGTACTTC
CDR3aa: CASSLGQVYEQYF
abundance: .
v_gene: TRBV18
j_gene: TRBJ2-7
d_gene: TRBD1

CDR3nt: TGTGCCAGCAGTTACCTAGGCAGGGTGAATTCACCCCTCCACTTT
CDR3aa: CASSYLGRVNSPLHF
abundance: once
v_gene: TRBV6-5
j_gene: TRBJ1-6
d_gene: .

CDR3nt: TGCAGCGTGCGCCGACCCAGCTCCTACAATGAGCAGTTCTTC
CDR3aa: CSVRRPSSYNEQFF
abundance: .
v_gene: TRBV29-1
j_gene: TRBJ2-1
d_gene: .